This TCR beta chain was documented in a study of T-cell memory formation after mild COVID-19. Study summary: In these data, TCR clusters were largely donor specific. Overall study findings and caveats: CD4+ clones that contracted lay mainly in CM and EM; CD8+ ones lay in EMRA. Contracting clones from day 15 to 85 showed balanced CD4/CD8; later expanders favored CD4+.

The CDR3 extends over 14 amino acids. V gave up 4 bases and J gave up 5 bases, with 12 bases separating them. Germline-derived CDR1 and CDR2 are SGHRS and YFSETQ. A note on this clonotype: Its antigen remains unknown.

5'RACE primed from the constant segment yielded TCR alpha and TCR beta cDNA libraries bearing sample barcodes and UMIs. TCRdb itself ran the 5' RACE reads through MiXCR, one entry per CDR3 protein. The sample shows about 45,000 distinct CDR3 sequences, 7.3% of them seen only once. Sequenced input: PBMCs or a T cell subset sorted from them (not recorded which). The clonotype originates from a man between 18 and 29 years old who had mild COVID-19 (a few samples of this study predate the infection). Cell type and time point are not known. V is TRBV5-1 and J is TRBJ1-4; tentative D call: TRBD1 (6 bases). The CDR3 here is CASSDQGRNEKLFF. CDR3 coding DNA: TGCGCCAGCAGCGACCAGGGGAGGAATGAAAAACTGTTTTTT.